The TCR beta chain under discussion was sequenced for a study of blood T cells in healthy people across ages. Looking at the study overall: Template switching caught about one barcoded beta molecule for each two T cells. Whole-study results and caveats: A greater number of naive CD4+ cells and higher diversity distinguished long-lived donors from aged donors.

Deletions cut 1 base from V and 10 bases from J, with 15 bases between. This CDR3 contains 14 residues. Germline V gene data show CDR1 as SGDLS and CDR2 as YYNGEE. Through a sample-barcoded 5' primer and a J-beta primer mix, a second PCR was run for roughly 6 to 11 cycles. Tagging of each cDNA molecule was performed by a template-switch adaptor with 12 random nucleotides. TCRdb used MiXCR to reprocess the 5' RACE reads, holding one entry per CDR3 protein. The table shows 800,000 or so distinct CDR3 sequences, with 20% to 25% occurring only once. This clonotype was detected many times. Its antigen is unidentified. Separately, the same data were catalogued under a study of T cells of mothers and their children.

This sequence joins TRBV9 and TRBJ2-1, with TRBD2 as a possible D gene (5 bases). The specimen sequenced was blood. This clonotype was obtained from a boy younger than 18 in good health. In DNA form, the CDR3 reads TGTGCCAGCAGCGTATTGGGTGGGAGCGACGAGCAGTTCTTC. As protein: CASSVLGGSDEQFF.